The clone carrying this T cell receptor (beta chain) was counted many times. This record comes from a study of patients and donors after allogeneic stem cell transplantation. TCRdb reprocessed the RT-PCR reads with MiXCR, giving one entry per CDR3 protein. Of about 960,000 distinct CDR3 sequences detected, about a sixth appear once; the ten largest clones hold about 6%. Germline V gives CDR1 ENHRY, CDR2 SYGVKD. The CDR3 has 12 residues. Trimming took 11 bases from V and 6 from J, leaving 17 bases between them. Sequenced material: blood, either unsorted or a sorted T cell fraction (not recorded which). The clonotype originates from a human donor who was either an allogeneic HSCT recipient or a stem cell or donor lymphocyte infusion donor (not recorded which). It is not recorded whose cells these are; they may come from a transplant donor. The chain carries TRBV10-3 and TRBJ2-7; possibly TRBD2 for D (6 bases). Here the CDR3 reads CAVAPLEGEQYF. The DNA of the CDR3 is TGTGCCGTAGCCCCCCTGGAGGGCGAGCAGTACTTC.